This is a list of T cell receptor beta chains from one sample in a study of blood T cell repertoires in COVID-19. The method was immunoSEQ multiplex PCR; TCRdb's version includes in-frame clones alone and lacks a portion of them. The sample includes some 250,000 clones, more than 75% seen only once; the top ten take about 1%. Input material: peripheral blood. These receptors were obtained from a woman in her forties who had recovered from COVID-19. Each CDR3 is given without its conserved first and last residue.

j_gene: TRBJ2-1; v_gene: TRBV5-6; CDR3aa: ASTVPGTGVVDEQF
j_gene: TRBJ1-1; v_gene: TRBV7-9; CDR3aa: ASSPGTATEAF
j_gene: TRBJ1-5; v_gene: TRBV4-1; CDR3aa: ASSQGGAGGQPQH
j_gene: TRBJ2-2; v_gene: TRBV15; CDR3aa: ATRGGGAGELF
j_gene: TRBJ2-1; v_gene: TRBV9; CDR3aa: ASSPSGSSYNEQF
j_gene: TRBJ2-2; v_gene: TRBV9; CDR3aa: ASSVVPLTSGRTGELF
j_gene: TRBJ1-2; v_gene: TRBV19; CDR3aa: ASSPSSGTGAGYT
j_gene: TRBJ2-1; v_gene: TRBV10-3; CDR3aa: AISESASGSRFGNNEQF
j_gene: TRBJ2-3; v_gene: TRBV19; CDR3aa: ASSMRLAADTQY
j_gene: TRBJ1-4; v_gene: TRBV6-5; CDR3aa: ASSWGGADNEKLF
j_gene: TRBJ2-1; v_gene: TRBV27; CDR3aa: ASSPRRPSGNEQF
j_gene: TRBJ1-3; v_gene: TRBV5-1; CDR3aa: ASSLELGTGRLSGNTIY
j_gene: TRBJ1-3; v_gene: TRBV5-1; CDR3aa: ASSLGPQGSGNTIY
j_gene: TRBJ2-6; v_gene: TRBV3-1/TRBV3-2; CDR3aa: ASSQQWSGANVLT
j_gene: TRBJ2-7; v_gene: TRBV29-1; CDR3aa: SVEDVRGPSYEQY
j_gene: TRBJ1-1; v_gene: TRBV6-2/TRBV6-3; CDR3aa: ASSLRGGGGNTEAF
j_gene: TRBJ1-2; v_gene: TRBV18; CDR3aa: ASTPLGAPARGYGYT
j_gene: TRBJ2-4; v_gene: TRBV7-8; CDR3aa: ASTPGGTENIQY
j_gene: TRBJ1-4; v_gene: TRBV7-2; CDR3aa: ASSGTGNEKLF
j_gene: TRBJ1-1; v_gene: TRBV6-4; CDR3aa: ASRPEQGVITEAF
j_gene: TRBJ2-1; v_gene: TRBV15; CDR3aa: ATSRQGLAGHNEQF
j_gene: TRBJ1-1; v_gene: TRBV7-9; CDR3aa: ASSLVGYRGAF
j_gene: TRBJ1-4; v_gene: TRBV21-1; CDR3aa: ASSKFRGNEKLF
j_gene: TRBJ2-7; v_gene: TRBV19; CDR3aa: ASSRTGKYEQY
j_gene: TRBJ1-2; v_gene: TRBV5-1; CDR3aa: ASSLVGAGGYT
j_gene: TRBJ1-5; v_gene: TRBV5-5; CDR3aa: ASSLALGDQPQH
j_gene: TRBJ1-2; v_gene: TRBV7-9; CDR3aa: ASSGRDFYNYGYT
j_gene: TRBJ2-3; v_gene: TRBV4-3; CDR3aa: ASSQERGLAGVGYTQY
j_gene: TRBJ1-4; v_gene: TRBV4-2; CDR3aa: ASSQDLETPE
j_gene: TRBJ2-3; v_gene: TRBV12-5; CDR3aa: ASGLGWGASSTDTQY
j_gene: TRBJ2-7; v_gene: TRBV11-1; CDR3aa: ASSLAGRGGLPYEQY
j_gene: TRBJ2-1; v_gene: TRBV4-1; CDR3aa: ASSQEGGPLGNEQF
j_gene: TRBJ1-1; v_gene: TRBV4-1; CDR3aa: ASSQWTRGTEAF
j_gene: TRBJ1-1; v_gene: TRBV18; CDR3aa: ASSPLQGQPNTEAF
j_gene: TRBJ1-4; v_gene: TRBV5-6; CDR3aa: ASTLQGGEKLF
j_gene: TRBJ1-2; v_gene: TRBV5-4; CDR3aa: ASSRTLGQGHGYT
j_gene: TRBJ1-1; v_gene: TRBV6-6; CDR3aa: AISPGKGDTEAF
j_gene: TRBJ1-4; v_gene: TRBV5-1; CDR3aa: ASSLGAIDEKLF
j_gene: TRBJ2-7; v_gene: TRBV7-8; CDR3aa: ASSIGVWGQGWEQY
j_gene: TRBJ2-1; v_gene: TRBV19; CDR3aa: ASSIGLRGRLYNEQF
j_gene: TRBJ2-2; v_gene: TRBV15; CDR3aa: ATSSGQRTGELF
j_gene: TRBJ2-7; v_gene: TRBV2; CDR3aa: ASRAGQGGEQY
j_gene: TRBJ2-7; v_gene: TRBV19; CDR3aa: ASSRDRGPTSYEQY
j_gene: TRBJ1-5; v_gene: TRBV2; CDR3aa: ASIPGGNQPQH
j_gene: TRBJ2-7; v_gene: TRBV5-1; CDR3aa: ASRLGGDYEQY
j_gene: TRBJ2-2; v_gene: TRBV3-1/TRBV3-2; CDR3aa: ASSQGTQTGELF
j_gene: TRBJ2-7; v_gene: TRBV5-1; CDR3aa: ASSATLAGGPYEQY
j_gene: TRBJ1-2; v_gene: TRBV11-2; CDR3aa: ASTGGRGPLGGYT